This T cell receptor beta chain was obtained from a study of identical twins (dated by TCRdb to 2016 to 2018). Regarding the research as a whole: To test whether fetal clonotypes persist, this study deep-sequenced TCR alpha and beta repertoires from monozygotic twins, from unrelated adults of various ages, and from cord blood. To rule out contamination, replicate twin experiments were performed at different times with different library preparation protocols.

Every donor was a healthy Caucasian. Three pairs of female monozygotic twins, all aged roughly 18 to 29 years, made up the twin cohort. Positive isolation kits from Invitrogen were used to isolate the CD4+ and CD8+ T cell populations. This clonotype was observed a single time. Its antigen remains undetermined. Base qualities were left out, and no much larger clone turns up one base away. The full study reports these points: In monozygotic twins, recombination models systematically underestimated out-of-frame TCR alpha sharing, but the models matched the sharing seen between unrelated individuals. Because the same donors could not be followed over many years, the conclusions depended on cross-sectional statistical analysis. Abundant cord blood beta clonotypes had fewer insertions, young adult naive repertoires showed a similar but weaker trend, and memory repertoires showed no such trend. Out-of-frame TCR alpha sequences shared between twins showed an excess of low generation-probability sequences compared with coincidental sharing between unrelated individuals. A weaker excess of twin sharing was found in beta out-of-frame sequences because the signal-to-noise ratio was lowered by fewer shared sequences. Invariant T cells such as MAIT and iNKT could partly confound zero-insertion analyses, although diverse VJ usage argued against such confounding for most clonotypes.

Receptor amplification or capture employed 5' RACE. The run used an Illumina HiSeq 2000. A universal primer binding site was added through template switching, and the final cDNA carried a unique molecular identifier so that TCR cDNA molecules could be counted accurately. Specific primers in the conserved constant-segment region were used to synthesize first-strand cDNA for TCR alpha and beta chains. To control for contamination, every cDNA library carried two barcodes: a SMART-Mk sample barcode plus Illumina barcodes. TruSeq adapter sequences, together with Illumina sample barcodes, were added in two successive PCR steps. The TCR alpha and beta cDNA libraries were sequenced on the Illumina HiSeq platform using custom primers. The authors processed their data as follows. Unique molecular identifiers were extracted from raw reads with MiGEC, and CDR3 positions were determined with MiXCR. For each individual, recombination models were inferred using an EM algorithm with the repgenHMM and IGoR tools. Shared clonotypes were analyzed with the tcR package in R, and sharing was normalized by the product of cloneset sizes. To study raw recombination without the effects of thymic and clonal selection, out-of-frame nonproductive sequences were analyzed. TCRdb's own reprocessing of the public reads used fastp at Q25 and MiXCR and kept productive beta chains. Each entry is one CDR3 protein sequence, shown with its most common DNA and genes. These V and J calls originate from TCRdb's pipeline instead of the authors' own analysis. The sample yields about 550,000 distinct CDR3 sequences; about 22% were counted once. The top ten clones comprise 0.48% of the sample.

These same data were also listed under a study on yellow fever vaccine responses in identical twins. As the second study states: According to the authors, the vaccine-induced T cell response in identical twins seemed to be partly convergent and partly specific to each individual. The study precisely tracked vaccine-responding T cell clones in identical twins.

This sequence was found in a woman in her late teens or twenties in good health. Sequences were obtained from CD4+ T cells sorted from blood.

Here is the DNA: TGCAGTGCTAGAGATCTTACGGACAGGGGGCTAACCGGGGAGCTGTTTTTT. Its protein is CSARDLTDRGLTGELFF. The chain couples TRBV20-1 to TRBJ2-2; the junction holds 11 bases that match TRBD1. Ends trimmed: V by 0 bases, J by 5 bases; bases unmatched to a gene: 8. The CDR3 has 17 amino acids, counting the end cysteine and phenylalanine. Only the CDR3 region is kept as DNA, spanning 51 bases read in frame from base 1. CDR1 and CDR2, per the germline V gene (reference sequence), are DFQATT and SNEGSKA.